This T cell receptor (beta chain) was sequenced during a study of CD8 T cells in Susac syndrome. For the study at large: The Susac syndrome patients that were sequenced included over 5 with active disease and fewer than 10 in remission. Patients with Susac syndrome, at blood draw, were therapy-naive, on corticosteroids, or on intravenous immunoglobulin alone.

When the RNA was reverse transcribed, random hexamers were used with an input of about 0.5 to 1 ug. The amplification used immunoSEQ multiplex PCR on TCR beta CDR3; it spanned 54 Vbeta and 13 Jbeta. TCRdb redid the calling of the immunoSEQ multiplex PCR reads with MiXCR, one entry per CDR3 protein. The sample has about 100,000 distinct CDR3 sequences, 95% seen once. Germline V lookup: CDR1 SQVTM, CDR2 ANQGSEA. The CDR3 runs to 14 residues. The V gene end was trimmed by 2 bases and the J gene end by 3 bases; junction bases not matched to a gene: 0. The CD8+ and CD4+ T cells were negatively isolated, with the TEMRA cells enriched by FACS.

The rearrangement joins TRBV29-1 to TRBJ2-1; 11 positions agree with TRBD2. The source is a human donor with Susac syndrome. Sequencing used CD8+ T cells from PBMCs. The CDR3 loop reads CSVELAGGYNEQFF. The CDR3 bases are TGCAGCGTTGAACTAGCGGGAGGCTACAATGAGCAGTTCTTC.